This passage covers 8 T cell receptor beta chains from one sample sequenced in a study of cytomegalovirus exposure and HLA in healthy donors. PCR involved 60 Vbeta and 13 Jbeta primers. The table came from immunoSEQ multiplex PCR; TCRdb's copy has only in-frame clones and leaves some out. The sample yields about 88,000 clones, 90% seen once. Specimen: PBMCs. These receptors came from a man between 18 and 35 years old in good health and CMV-seronegative.

The V and J genes are TRBV7-2 and TRBJ1-2; D uncertain. CDR3 length: 14 amino acids. Looked up from germline, CDR1 is SGHTA and CDR2 is FQGNSA. The germline V and J ends were trimmed by 5 bases and 4 bases, with 14 bases remaining between them. The CDR3 sequence: CASSLPLGSYGYTF. The CDR3 region has the DNA TGTGCCAGCAGCCTGCCGCTCGGGAGCTATGGCTACACCTTC.

With respect to this clone: An end of the junction differs from the germline gene, which may be a read error. V and J are TRBV28 and TRBJ2-7; 11 bases are shared with TRBD2. Per germline, CDR1 MDHEN and CDR2 SYDVKM. The CDR3 runs to 16 residues. The CDR3 nucleotides are TGTGCCAGCAGGACCGGACTAGCGGGCATCAAATACGAGCAGCACTTC. It specifies CASRTGLAGIKYEQHF.

As to this clone: A junction boundary mismatches the germline segment, possibly from a read error. V gene TRBV4-1 combines with J gene TRBJ2-7; D is unclear. Germline V gene sequence: CDR1 MGHRA, CDR2 YSYEKL. The CDR3 spans 16 residues. The CDR3 reads CTSSPATRSPSYEQYF. DNA for the CDR3: TGCACCAGCAGCCCGGCCACCCGGAGCCCTTCCTACGAGCAGTACTTC.

CDR3 loop: CASSERAGTGNNSPLHF. CDR3 sequence (DNA): TGTGCCAGCAGTGAGAGGGCCGGGACAGGGAATAATTCACCCCTCCACTTT. The V call is TRBV2, the J call TRBJ1-6, with TRBD1 matching 9 bases. Trimming removed 3 bases from V and 5 bases from J; junction bases left unmatched: 8. The germline V gene has CDR1 SNHLY and CDR2 FYNNEI. The CDR3 length is 17 residues.

This clone was counted a few times. The chain couples TRBV5-1 to TRBJ1-6; the D gene is possibly TRBD1 (5 bases). V was trimmed by 4 bases and J by 8 bases, leaving 19 bases between them. Germline V gives CDR1 SGHRS, CDR2 YFSETQ. The CDR3 sequence is 16 residues long. CDR3 DNA sequence: TGCGCCAGCAGCAGAAACGGGGTGGGGGGAGATTCACCCCTCCACTTT. Its protein is CASSRNGVGGDSPLHF.

This clone was detected a few times. This chain uses TRBV29-1 with TRBJ1-2; 9 nucleotides match TRBD1. The CDR3 runs 18 residues. With V trimmed by 5 bases and J by 3 bases, 19 bases remained unmatched. From germline, CDR1 is SQVTM and CDR2 ANQGSEA. CDR3 nucleotide sequence: TGCAGCGTTCCCCCCCGGCGGACAGGGGCGTCCCTATACTATGGCTACACCTTC. Translated, it gives CSVPPRRTGASLYYGYTF.

Comment on this clone: The junction departs from the called germline gene at one end, perhaps through a read error. This rearrangement joins TRBV7-9 to TRBJ2-5, with TRBD2 matching over 10 bases. The CDR3 runs to 14 residues. From germline, CDR1 is SEHNR and CDR2 FQNEAQ (reference sequence). This chain's CDR3 is CSSSSGTSAETQYF. The CDR3 nucleotides are TGTTCCAGCAGCTCAGGGACTAGCGCGGAGACCCAGTACTTC.

This clone is a singleton in its sample. V usage is TRBV12-5 and J usage is TRBJ2-7, with no clear D. Trimming shortened V by 5 bases and J by 3 bases, and 5 bases separated the two germline ends. CDR1 is LGHNT, CDR2 FRNRAP, per germline. There are 11 residues in the CDR3. CDR3 region: CASGTNYEQYF. For the CDR3, the DNA is TGTGCTAGTGGTACAAACTACGAGCAGTACTTC.